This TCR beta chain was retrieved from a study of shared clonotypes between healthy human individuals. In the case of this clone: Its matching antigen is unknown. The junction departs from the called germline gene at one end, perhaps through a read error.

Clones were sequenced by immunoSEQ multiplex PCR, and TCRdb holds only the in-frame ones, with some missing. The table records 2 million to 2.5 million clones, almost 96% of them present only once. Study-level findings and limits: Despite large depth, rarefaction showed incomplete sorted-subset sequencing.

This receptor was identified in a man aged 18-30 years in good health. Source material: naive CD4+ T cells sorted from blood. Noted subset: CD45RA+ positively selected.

CDR3 region: CASRLVGRQGRSYGYTF. CDR3 bases: TGCGCCAGCCGCTTGGTGGGGCGGCAGGGGAGAAGCTATGGCTACACCTTC. This chain links TRBV5-1 with TRBJ1-2; maybe TRBD1 (6 bases). Per germline, CDR1 SGHRS and CDR2 YFSETQ. The length of the CDR3 is 17 residues.